This T cell receptor (beta chain) was captured in a study of vaccination and CD4 T cells after COVID-19. Overall study: The control cultures got either a CEFX pool, an HIV-1 Nef pool, or no peptide at all.

The Oncomine TCR Beta short-read assay was applied to DNA of cultured CD4+ T cells. TCRdb ran MiXCR on the PCR reads and lists one entry per CDR3 protein. The repertoire consists of 15,000 to 20,000 distinct CDR3 sequences, with 50% occurring once and the leading ten covering roughly 6.2%. Worth noting for this clonotype: Its matching antigen is unknown.

As for treatment: approximately nine-day PBMC culture with coronavirus spike peptide pools or control peptides (ViraFEST assay). Culture conditions combined fewer than 2.5 million PBMCs per well with 10 IU/ml IL-2 and 9 to 10 ug/ml peptide pools. The authors replaced half the medium with fresh IL-2 medium on days 3 and 7. General study points: Only after vaccination were a median approximately 88% of convalescents' reactive clones seen.

The source material was CD4+ T cells from blood, cultured in vitro. The receptor was isolated from a human donor who had recovered from COVID-19.

The DNA for the CDR3 is TGTGCCAGCAGTTACACCCAGGGAGGGTACAATGAGCAGTTCTTC. It encodes CASSYTQGGYNEQFF. The rearrangement joins TRBV6-5 to TRBJ2-1, with TRBD2 matching over 7 bases. After removal of 2 bases from V and 4 bases from J, the junction contained 5 bases not matched to a gene. Germline V CDR1 and CDR2: MNHEY, SVGAGI. This CDR3 region has 15 residues.